These T cell receptor beta chains were read from a single sample in a study of type 1 and type 2 diabetes patients. TCRdb re-analysed the multiplex PCR reads in MiXCR, keeping a single row per CDR3 protein. The sample consists of some 250,000 distinct CDR3 sequences, around 47% of them appearing once. The sample was peripheral blood mononuclear cells (PBMCs). These receptors were obtained from a man aged 18 to 29 with type 2 diabetes. Each CDR3 is given with its conserved first and last residue. Fields, in order: V gene, J gene, D gene, clone size, CDR3 DNA, CDR3 protein. A D gene is named only where the DNA matches it firmly. Clone size is given for some rows only: seen once, a few or many times, or a class if the clone is expanded.

>TRBV2|TRBJ2-3|-|-
TGTGCCAGCAGGGTGGGCGGGGGCCGCGGGGATACGCAGTATTTT
CASRVGGGRGDTQYF
>TRBV6-6|TRBJ2-5|TRBD2|-
TGTGCCAGCAGTTCCCAAGCGGGAGTGGGAGAGACCCAGTACTTC
CASSSQAGVGETQYF
>TRBV14|TRBJ2-7|-|few
TGTGCCAGCAGCCAAGATCAACTTTTTACCTACGAGCAGTACTTC
CASSQDQLFTYEQYF
>TRBV19|TRBJ2-1|TRBD2|-
TGTGCCAGTAGGACTCCTAGCGGGGGGGCCCATGAGCAGTTCTTC
CASRTPSGGAHEQFF
>TRBV18|TRBJ2-7|-|-
TGTGCCAGCTCACCATTCTTCCACAGGGCCTACGAGCAGTACTTC
CASSPFFHRAYEQYF
>TRBV6-6|TRBJ2-1|-|-
TGTGCCAGCAGTTACGCTCTAAGCTATGAGCAGTTCTTC
CASSYALSYEQFF
>TRBV6-2/TRBV6-3|TRBJ2-5|-|once
TGTGCCAGCAGTTACTGGAGTGAGGAGACCCAGTACTTC
CASSYWSEETQYF
>TRBV30|TRBJ2-1|-|-
TGTGCCTGGATTGAGACTCACAATGAGCAGTTCTTC
CAWIETHNEQFF
>TRBV15|TRBJ2-1|-|few
TGTGCCACCAGCAGAGAACAGGGCAGTTTCGACAATGAGCAGTTCTTC
CATSREQGSFDNEQFF
>TRBV7-8|TRBJ2-5|-|-
TGTGCCAGCAGCTTAGTCGGCTCCTCGGGAGAGACCCAGTACTTC
CASSLVGSSGETQYF
>TRBV2|TRBJ1-1|TRBD1|many
TGTGCCAGCAGTGGTGGGGACAGGGGAAAAGCTTTCTTT
CASSGGDRGKAFF
>TRBV30|TRBJ1-4|-|-
TGTGCCTGGAGTGTGGGTGAAAAACTGTTTTTT
CAWSVGEKLFF
>TRBV9|TRBJ1-1|-|few
TGTGCCAGCAGCGTCGGCACAAACACTGAAGCTTTCTTT
CASSVGTNTEAFF